The sample holds a few counts of the clone carrying this T cell receptor (beta chain). The antigen is unknown. Measured with immunoSEQ multiplex PCR; TCRdb has only the in-frame clones, and not every one. In the table there are approximately 99,000 clones, 85% to 90% of which are singletons. Thawed PBMCs were FACS-sorted into unstimulated CD4+CD25+CD127- regulatory T cells, CD4+CD25- non-regulatory cells, CD4 and CD8 cells. The sample belongs to a study of Tregs in tolerant kidney transplant recipients. Study background: The nonmyeloablative bone marrow transplants came from related graft donors, with transient mixed chimerism. General observations from the study: For some patients, primers changed over time, blocking nucleotide-level comparison. This study did not directly address biological reproducibility.

Unmatched junction bases numbered 8, after V lost 6 bases and J lost 3 bases. This CDR3 is built from 14 residues. Germline CDR1 is SQVTM and CDR2 is ANQGSEA. This sample comprised CD4+ T cells from blood, obtained before the transplant. This TCR was recovered from a human donor who received a combined kidney and bone marrow transplant. The gene calls are TRBV29-1 and TRBJ2-1; 7 nucleotides align to TRBD2. For the CDR3, the DNA is TGCAGCGTGGATCCCTCTAGCGGCTACAATGAGCAGTTCTTC. This codes for CSVDPSSGYNEQFF.